Below are 24 T cell receptor beta chains sequenced from a single sample in a study of Ad26.COV2.S vaccination and SARS-CoV-2 variants. This sample's treatment: roughly 19 received Ad26.COV2.S at low or high dose, single or two shots; a few received placebo; per-sample allocation not given. Specimen acquisition occurred on day 63 following the initial vaccine or placebo injection. Sequencing was performed with immunoSEQ multiplex PCR; in TCRdb, only in-frame clones are kept and a portion is missing. The sample lists some 420,000 clones; around 87% were seen once. The sequencing here drew on peripheral blood, taken in a trial of Ad26.COV2.S vaccine versus placebo. The receptors derive from a person between 18 and 59 years old who received the Ad26.COV2.S COVID-19 vaccine or a placebo.

This sequence joins TRBV5-4 and TRBJ2-3; D ambiguous. The CDR3 covers 13 residues. The V and J ends lost 4 bases and 4 bases respectively, with 10 bases between them. Per germline, CDR1 SGHNT and CDR2 YYREEE (reference sequence). CDR3 loop: CASSPGVPDTQYF. CDR3 nucleotide sequence: TGTGCCAGCAGCCCTGGAGTCCCAGATACGCAGTATTTT.

The rearrangement links TRBV2 to TRBJ2-7, with D tentatively TRBD1 or TRBD2 (5 bases each). CDR3 size: 11 residues. Germline-derived CDR1 and CDR2 are SNHLY and FYNNEI. The V end lost 7 bases, the J end lost 7 bases, and 11 bases lay between the germline ends. This chain's CDR3 is CASKGPGEQYF. CDR3 DNA sequence: TGTGCCAGCAAGGGGCCGGGGGAGCAGTACTTC.

The rearrangement uses TRBV7-8 and TRBJ1-5; D ambiguous. The germline V gene has CDR1 SGHVS and CDR2 FQNEAQ. The germline V and J ends were trimmed by 1 base and 1 base, with 8 bases remaining between them. This CDR3 is built from 15 residues. The DNA of the CDR3 is TGTGCCAGCAGCTTAGATGGCCAGAGCAATCAGCCCCAGCATTTT. Amino acid sequence: CASSLDGQSNQPQHF.

This clone was found a few times. The gene calls are TRBV28 and TRBJ2-5; 10 positions match TRBD2. Germline V gives CDR1 MDHEN, CDR2 SYDVKM. The CDR3 has 13 amino acids. With 6 bases clipped from V and 4 bases from J, the junction kept 2 bases outside the gene matches. The CDR3 is CASRIAGGETQYF. DNA of the CDR3: TGTGCCAGCAGAATAGCGGGGGGAGAGACCCAGTACTTC.

In this sample, this clone turned up a few times. The rearrangement joins TRBV6-2 or TRBV6-3 to TRBJ1-6, with 7 bases that match TRBD1. The CDR3 contains 16 residues. Germline V lookup: CDR1 MNHEY, CDR2 SVGEGT. With V trimmed by 2 bases and J by 8 bases, 9 bases remained unmatched. The CDR3 here is CASSYLRQGSDSPLHF. The CDR3 DNA follows: TGTGCCAGCAGTTACCTTCGACAGGGTAGTGATTCACCCCTCCACTTT.

The rearrangement joins TRBV19 to TRBJ1-4, with a tentative D call TRBD1 (6 bases). Germline-derived CDR1 and CDR2 are LNHDA and SQIVND (reference sequence). V was clipped by 6 bases and J by 7 bases, with 15 bases between them. The CDR3 is 14 amino acids. CDR3: CASRYRVEGEKLFF. The CDR3 DNA reads as TGTGCCAGTAGATACAGGGTGGAAGGTGAAAAACTGTTTTTT.

This chain links TRBV6-2 or TRBV6-3 with TRBJ2-7; D is ambiguous. The germline V and J ends were trimmed by 1 base and 7 bases, with 14 bases remaining between them. This CDR3 contains 14 residues. The V gene's germline CDR1 is MNHEY and CDR2 SVGEGT. The DNA for the CDR3 is TGTGCCAGCAGTTACTTGACGGGTTTCGGGGAGCAGTACTTC. It codes for CASSYLTGFGEQYF.

The chain employs TRBV19 and TRBJ1-2, with 10 bases that match TRBD1. Per the germline V gene, CDR1 is LNHDA and CDR2 is SQIVND (reference sequence). V was clipped by 6 bases and J by 6 bases; unmatched bases: 7. This CDR3 is built from 14 residues. The CDR3 loop is CASRIVDRGHGYTF. The CDR3 DNA sequence: TGTGCCAGTAGAATCGTCGACAGGGGGCATGGCTACACCTTC.

The chain recombines TRBV6-5 with TRBJ2-5; D uncertain. Germline V gene sequence: CDR1 MNHEY, CDR2 SVGAGI. The CDR3 runs 13 residues. V lost 6 bases, J lost 5 bases, and 13 bases lay in between. This CDR3 is CASSSPGPETQYF. The CDR3 DNA reads as TGTGCCAGCAGCTCCCCGGGCCCCGAGACCCAGTACTTC.

The chain carries TRBV5-1 and TRBJ2-5, with TRBD1 as a possible D gene (6 bases). The CDR3 is 15 amino acids. V was cut by 3 bases and J by 2 bases, with 14 bases left in between. Germline CDR1 is SGHRS and CDR2 is YFSETQ. The CDR3 protein is CASSSDTGIQETQYF. The CDR3 DNA is TGCGCCAGCAGCTCCGATACAGGGATACAAGAGACCCAGTACTTC.

This sequence joins TRBV12-3 or TRBV12-4 and TRBJ1-2; D gene unclear. The CDR3 totals 13 residues. Trimming cost V 2 bases and J 6 bases, with 10 bases left between them. The CDR3 sequence: CASSLTTGDGYTF. CDR3 DNA: TGTGCCAGCAGTTTAACGACTGGGGATGGCTACACCTTC.

The rearrangement joins TRBV5-1 to TRBJ1-6; 11 bases line up with TRBD1. This CDR3 is 16 amino acids long. Germline values: CDR1 SGHRS, CDR2 YFSETQ. The V gene end was trimmed by 4 bases and the J gene end by 6 bases; junction bases not matched to a gene: 6. CDR3 sequence (DNA): TGCGCCAGCAGCAATTGGGGGACAGGGGGTAATTCACCCCTCCACTTT. Residues: CASSNWGTGGNSPLHF.

The J gene is TRBJ2-1, the V gene TRBV21-1; the table's D call, TRBD2, has no DNA check behind it. TRBV21-1 is recorded as a pseudogene. The CDR3 runs 16 residues. This chain's CDR3 is CASSKEKRGFYNEQFF. The CDR3 bases are TGTGCCAGCAGCAAAGAAAAGCGGGGGTTCTACAATGAGCAGTTCTTC.

The V call is TRBV6-6, the J call TRBJ1-1; D not certain. Trimming took off 0 bases at V and 1 base at J, with 9 bases between the two ends. From germline, CDR1 is MNHNY and CDR2 SVGAGI (reference sequence). CDR3 length: 15 residues. The CDR3, as DNA: TGTGCCAGCAGTTACTCCGGACGGACGAACACTGAAGCTTTCTTT. This gives the protein CASSYSGRTNTEAFF.

The chain recombines TRBV7-8 with TRBJ2-3; D may be TRBD2 (8 bases). With 3 bases removed from V and 7 bases from J, the gap between germline ends came to 14 bases. This CDR3 spans 14 amino acids. The germline CDR1 and CDR2 sequences are SGHVS and FQNEAQ. The CDR3 protein is CASSFREGANTQYF. Written as DNA, the CDR3 is TGTGCCAGCAGCTTCCGGGAGGGGGCGAATACGCAGTATTTT.

The V and J genes are TRBV28 and TRBJ2-7; 8 bases match TRBD1. The CDR3 length is 14 residues. Germline CDR1 is MDHEN and CDR2 is SYDVKM. With 6 bases clipped from V and 4 bases from J, the junction kept 8 bases outside the gene matches. The CDR3 region has the DNA TGTGCCAGCAGCCCGACAGGGGCTAGGTACGAGCAGTACTTC. It specifies CASSPTGARYEQYF. Full variable domain (remainder filled in from reference TRBV28 and TRBJ2-7): DVKVTQSSRYLVKRTGEKVFLECVQDMDHENMFWYRQDPGLGLRLIYFSYDVKMKEKGDIPEGYSVSREKKERFSLILESASTNQTSMYLCASSPTGARYEQYFGPGTRLTVT.

The chain employs TRBV2 and TRBJ2-1, with D unclear. The germline CDR1 and CDR2 sequences are SNHLY and FYNNEI. V was clipped by 4 bases and J by 5 bases, with 9 bases between them. CDR3 size: 13 residues. The CDR3, as DNA: TGTGCCAGCAGTGCTGGACCTAACAATGAGCAGTTCTTC. Translated: CASSAGPNNEQFF.

V usage is TRBV6-4 and J usage is TRBJ1-6; D is perhaps TRBD1 (5 bases). The CDR3 has 14 residues. The V end was cut by 2 bases, the J end by 13 bases, with 15 bases between. Per the germline V gene, CDR1 is MRHNA and CDR2 is SNTAGT. CDR3 sequence: CASSDGQGGRPLHF. CDR3 sequence (DNA): TGTGCCAGCAGTGACGGGCAGGGTGGACGGCCCCTCCACTTT.

The V gene is TRBV7-3, the J gene TRBJ1-6; D ambiguous. Trimming left V 2 bases short and J 0 bases short, with 11 bases between. Germline CDR1 is SGHTA and CDR2 is FQGTGA. The CDR3 contains 17 residues. The CDR3 loop reads CASSLYGLSSYNSPLHF. CDR3 bases: TGTGCCAGCAGCTTATACGGATTGAGCTCCTATAATTCACCCCTCCACTTT. The complete variable domain, with remaining parts taken from reference TRBV7-3 and TRBJ1-6, reads GAGVSQTPSNKVTEKGKYVELRCDPISGHTALYWYRQSLGQGPEFLIYFQGTGAADDSGLPNDRFFAVRPEGSVSTLKIQRTERGDSAVYLCASSLYGLSSYNSPLHFGNGTRLTVT.

V is TRBV10-1 and J is TRBJ1-1, with D perhaps TRBD1 (6 bases). Looked up from germline, CDR1 is WNHNN and CDR2 is SYGVQD (reference sequence). The CDR3 consists of 15 residues. V was pared by 9 bases and J by 1 base, with 18 bases between. The CDR3: CARDLRTERNTEAFF. The DNA of the CDR3 is TGCGCCAGGGATTTAAGGACAGAGAGGAACACTGAAGCTTTCTTT.

The J gene is TRBJ2-7, the V gene TRBV9, with unresolved D. CDR3 size: 15 residues. Trimming took off 4 bases at V and 0 bases at J, with 14 bases between the two ends. Per germline, CDR1 SGDLS and CDR2 YYNGEE. DNA for the CDR3: TGTGCCAGCAGCCCGACCGGGTCGATCTCCTACGAGCAGTACTTC. This gives the protein CASSPTGSISYEQYF.

The chain uses TRBV7-2 and TRBJ2-1, with a weak D call TRBD2 (6 bases). Germline values: CDR1 SGHTA, CDR2 FQGNSA. V was pared by 5 bases and J by 4 bases, with 9 bases between. This CDR3 has 13 residues. Written as DNA, the CDR3 is TGTGCCAGCAGCGCCGGGACTTACAATGAGCAGTTCTTC. The encoded protein is CASSAGTYNEQFF. The full variable domain, rest sourced from reference TRBV7-2 and TRBJ2-1, is GAGVSQSPSNKVTEKGKDVELRCDPISGHTALYWYRQSLGQGLEFLIYFQGNSAPDKSGLPSDRFSAERTGGSVSTLTIQRTQQEDSAVYLCASSAGTYNEQFFGPGTRLTVL.

The chain couples TRBV19 to TRBJ1-4, with 7 bases lining up with TRBD1. From germline, CDR1 is LNHDA and CDR2 SQIVND (reference sequence). The CDR3 has 14 amino acids. J gave up 5 bases and V 4 bases, and 4 bases lay outside the gene matches. The CDR3 DNA follows: TGTGCCAGTAGTACCGGGACAGAGAATGAAAAACTGTTTTTT. This gives the protein CASSTGTENEKLFF.

The chain recombines TRBV7-3 with TRBJ1-2; D possibly corresponds to TRBD1 (5 bases). The CDR3 totals 13 residues. CDR1 is SGHTA, CDR2 FQGTGA, per germline. Trimming left V 8 bases short and J 10 bases short, with 20 bases between. The CDR3 DNA sequence: TGTGCCAGCGGTCCCGTCACGGGGGGTTCCTACACCTTC. Translated: CASGPVTGGSYTF.